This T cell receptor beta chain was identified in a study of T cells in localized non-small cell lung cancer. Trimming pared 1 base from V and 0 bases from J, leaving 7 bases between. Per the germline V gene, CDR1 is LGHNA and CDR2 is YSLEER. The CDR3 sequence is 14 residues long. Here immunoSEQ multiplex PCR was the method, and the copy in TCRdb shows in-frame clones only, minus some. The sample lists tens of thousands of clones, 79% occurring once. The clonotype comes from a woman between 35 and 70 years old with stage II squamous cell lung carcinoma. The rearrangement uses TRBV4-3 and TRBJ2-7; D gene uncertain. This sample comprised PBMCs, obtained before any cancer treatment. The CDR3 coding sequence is TGCGCCAGCAGCCAAGGAAGGAGCTCCTACGAGCAGTACTTC. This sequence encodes CASSQGRSSYEQYF.